The 8 T cell receptor beta chains listed next were all sequenced from one sample in a study of T cell responses to AZD1222 COVID-19 vaccine. Repertoires were generated with immunoSEQ multiplex PCR, while TCRdb's copy carries only in-frame clones and drops some. The sample records around 180,000 clones, 88% being singletons. The sequencing used peripheral blood, collected 28 days after the second AZD1222 dose. The receptors stem from an adult who received the AZD1222 COVID-19 vaccine.

The V and J genes are TRBV5-6 and TRBJ2-3, with D tentatively TRBD1 or TRBD2 (5 bases each). CDR1 and CDR2 from the germline V gene are SGHDT and YYEEEE. The CDR3 is made up of 15 amino acids. The V gene lost 3 bases and the J gene lost 0 bases, with 11 bases spanning the gap. The chain's CDR3 is CASSWDGTSTDTQYF. In DNA form, the CDR3 reads TGTGCCAGCAGCTGGGACGGCACTAGCACAGATACGCAGTATTTT.

The chain carries TRBV6-6 and TRBJ1-5; D gene unclear. Germline CDR1 is MNHNY and CDR2 is SVGAGI (reference sequence). CDR3 length: 16 amino acids. V was cut by 6 bases and J by 1 base, with 16 bases left in between. The CDR3 reads CASRPPRTVSNQPQHF. In DNA form, the CDR3 reads TGTGCCAGCAGGCCCCCCCGGACGGTAAGCAATCAGCCCCAGCATTTT.

The CDR3 here is CASSKDLGGEQYF. Written as DNA, the CDR3 is TGTGCCAGCAGCAAAGACCTGGGAGGGGAGCAGTACTTC. The chain combines TRBV7-6 with TRBJ2-7, with 7 nucleotides matching TRBD2. J gave up 7 bases and V 5 bases, and 8 bases lay outside the gene matches. The length of the CDR3 is 13 residues. In germline, CDR1 is SGHVS, CDR2 FNYEAQ.

This rearrangement joins TRBV18 to TRBJ2-2; 9 nucleotides agree with TRBD1. With V trimmed by 8 bases and J by 2 bases, 12 bases remained unmatched. This CDR3 has 17 amino acids. Germline values: CDR1 KGHSH, CDR2 LQKENI. CDR3 sequence (DNA): TGTGCCAGCCGTGACAGGGGGGATTCAATAAACACCGGGGAGCTGTTTTTT. Amino acids: CASRDRGDSINTGELFF.

The CDR3 bases are TGTGCCACCAGCCAACAGAGCTCAGATACGCAGTATTTT. Its translation: CATSQQSSDTQYF. The rearrangement links TRBV15 to TRBJ2-3; D call uncertain. The germline gives CDR1 LNHNV, CDR2 YYDKDF (reference sequence). The V end lost 5 bases, the J end lost 4 bases, and 10 bases lay between the germline ends. The CDR3 runs 13 residues. The whole variable domain, filled in from reference TRBV15 and TRBJ2-3, reads DAMVIQNPRYQVTQFGKPVTLSCSQTLNHNVMYWYQQKSSQAPKLLFHYYDKDFNNEADTPDNFQSRRPNTSFCFLDIRSPGLGDTAMYLCATSQQSSDTQYFGPGTRLTVL.

With respect to this clone: Other DNA sequences from this sample encode an identical CDR3 as well. The V call is TRBV6-5, the J call TRBJ2-7, with TRBD2 matching over 11 bases. In germline, CDR1 is MNHEY, CDR2 SVGAGI. CDR3 length equals 15 residues. The J segment lost 1 base and the V segment lost 2 bases, leaving 1 base of the junction unmatched. CDR3 loop: CASSYGTSGSYEQYF. In DNA, the CDR3 is TGTGCCAGCAGTTACGGGACTAGCGGTTCCTACGAGCAGTACTTC.

A word on this clone: Different DNA sequences within this sample yield the same CDR3. The chain combines TRBV7-2 with TRBJ1-1, with a weak D call TRBD1 (5 bases). The CDR3 consists of 14 residues. Trimming cost V 4 bases and J 2 bases, with 11 bases left between them. Looked up from germline, CDR1 is SGHTA and CDR2 is FQGNSA. As DNA, the CDR3 is TGTGCCAGCAGCTCGCAGGGAGGTAACACTGAAGCTTTCTTT. Translating it yields CASSSQGGNTEAFF.

The chain links TRBV5-1 to TRBJ2-7; D is undetermined. CDR1 and CDR2 from the germline V gene are SGHRS and YFSETQ. CDR3 length equals 16 residues. V dropped 0 bases and J dropped 0 bases, with 13 bases sitting between them. CDR3 sequence reads: CASSLGSTRISYEQYF. DNA for the CDR3: TGCGCCAGCAGCTTGGGGTCTACTCGTATCTCCTACGAGCAGTACTTC.